This T cell receptor beta chain was observed in a study of cytomegalovirus exposure and HLA in healthy donors. Clones were sequenced by immunoSEQ multiplex PCR, and TCRdb holds only the in-frame ones, with some missing. The sample lists under 250,000 clones; over 65% were seen once. Germline V gives CDR1 SNHLY, CDR2 FYNNEI. This CDR3 contains 14 residues. The ends lost 2 bases at V and 1 base at J; junction bases unmatched: 1. Material for sequencing was PBMCs. This TCR derives from a woman between 18 and 29 years old in good health and CMV-seronegative. V usage is TRBV2 and J usage is TRBJ2-7; 8 bases fit TRBD1. The DNA for the CDR3 is TGTGCCAGCAGTGAAACAGGGGGTTCCTACGAGCAGTACTTC. Encoded protein: CASSETGGSYEQYF.